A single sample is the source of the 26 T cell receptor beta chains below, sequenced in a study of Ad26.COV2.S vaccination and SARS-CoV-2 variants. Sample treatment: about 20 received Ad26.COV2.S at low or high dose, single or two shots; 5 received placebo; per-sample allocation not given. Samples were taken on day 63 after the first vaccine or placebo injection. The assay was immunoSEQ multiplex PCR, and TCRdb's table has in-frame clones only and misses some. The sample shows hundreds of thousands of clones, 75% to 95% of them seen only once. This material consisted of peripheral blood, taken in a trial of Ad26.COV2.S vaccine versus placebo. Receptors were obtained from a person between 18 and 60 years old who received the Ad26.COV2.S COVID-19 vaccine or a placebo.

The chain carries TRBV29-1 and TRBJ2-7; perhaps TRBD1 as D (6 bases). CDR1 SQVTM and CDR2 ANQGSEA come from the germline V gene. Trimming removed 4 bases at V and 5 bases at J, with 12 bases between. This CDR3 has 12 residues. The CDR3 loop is CSVVEGDDEQYF. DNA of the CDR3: TGCAGCGTTGTTGAGGGGGACGACGAGCAGTACTTC.

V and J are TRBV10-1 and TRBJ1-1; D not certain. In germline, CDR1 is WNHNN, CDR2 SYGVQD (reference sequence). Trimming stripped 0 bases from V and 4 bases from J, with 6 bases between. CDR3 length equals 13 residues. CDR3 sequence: CASSESHGTEAFF. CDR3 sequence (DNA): TGCGCCAGCAGTGAGTCTCATGGCACTGAAGCTTTCTTT.

CDR3 loop: CASSWDRERQYF. The CDR3 DNA is TGCGCCAGCAGCTGGGACAGGGAAAGGCAGTACTTC. The rearrangement uses TRBV5-1 and TRBJ2-7, with 9 nucleotides matching TRBD1. The ends lost 3 bases at V and 9 bases at J; junction bases unmatched: 4. Germline V gene lookup returns CDR1 SGHRS and CDR2 YFSETQ. The CDR3 runs to 12 residues.

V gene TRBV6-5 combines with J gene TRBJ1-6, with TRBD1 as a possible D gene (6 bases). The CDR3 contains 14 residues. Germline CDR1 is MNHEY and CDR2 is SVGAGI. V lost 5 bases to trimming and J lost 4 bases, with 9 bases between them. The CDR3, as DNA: TGTGCCAGCAGTCGGGACATTTATAATTCACCCCTCCACTTT. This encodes CASSRDIYNSPLHF.

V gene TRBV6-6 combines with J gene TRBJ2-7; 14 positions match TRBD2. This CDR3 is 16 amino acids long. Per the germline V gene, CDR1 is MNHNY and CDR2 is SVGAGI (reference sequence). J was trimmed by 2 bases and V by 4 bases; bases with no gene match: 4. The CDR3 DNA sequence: TGTGCCAGCAGTTTAGGGACTAGCGGGAGAACCTACGAGCAGTACTTC. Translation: CASSLGTSGRTYEQYF.

The CDR3: CSVEDPGGPSYEQYF. In DNA form, the CDR3 reads TGCAGCGTTGAAGATCCCGGGGGTCCATCCTACGAGCAGTACTTC. The rearrangement joins TRBV29-1 to TRBJ2-7; D is possibly TRBD2 (6 bases). V gave up 0 bases and J gave up 1 base, with 13 bases separating them. The CDR3 is 15 residues long. CDR1 and CDR2 (germline): SQVTM, ANQGSEA.

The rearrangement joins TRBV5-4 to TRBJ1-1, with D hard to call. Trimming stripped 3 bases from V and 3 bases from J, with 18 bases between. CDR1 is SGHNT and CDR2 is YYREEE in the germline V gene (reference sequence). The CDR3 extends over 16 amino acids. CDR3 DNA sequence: TGTGCCAGCAGCTCCTGGCCTGGCCGGGCGGACACTGAAGCTTTCTTT. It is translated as CASSSWPGRADTEAFF.

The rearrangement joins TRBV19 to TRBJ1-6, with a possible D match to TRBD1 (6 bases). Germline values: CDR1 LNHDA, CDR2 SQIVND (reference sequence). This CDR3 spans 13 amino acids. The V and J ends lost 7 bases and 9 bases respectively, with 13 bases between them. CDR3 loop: CASNRGPGSPLHF. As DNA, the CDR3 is TGTGCCAGTAACCGGGGGCCCGGTTCACCCCTCCACTTT.

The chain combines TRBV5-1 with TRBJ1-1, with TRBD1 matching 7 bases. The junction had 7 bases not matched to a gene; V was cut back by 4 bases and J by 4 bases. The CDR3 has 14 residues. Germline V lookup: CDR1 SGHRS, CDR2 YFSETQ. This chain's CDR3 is CASSAGTAGTEAFF. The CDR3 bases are TGCGCCAGCAGCGCCGGGACAGCGGGCACTGAAGCTTTCTTT.

The CDR3 loop reads CASSLTATYEQYF. CDR3 sequence (DNA): TGTGCCAGCAGTTTGACAGCTACCTACGAGCAGTACTTC. The V and J genes are TRBV2 and TRBJ2-7; possibly TRBD1 for D (5 bases). The germline V gene has CDR1 SNHLY and CDR2 FYNNEI. There are 13 residues in the CDR3. Trimming left V 5 bases short and J 2 bases short, with 10 bases between.

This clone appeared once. Here the CDR3 reads CASSILQFNQPQHF. The CDR3 region has the DNA TGTGCCAGTAGTATCTTGCAATTCAATCAGCCCCAGCATTTT. This sequence joins TRBV19 and TRBJ1-5; D remains unclear. The CDR3 is 14 residues long. CDR1 LNHDA and CDR2 SQIVND come from the germline V gene (reference sequence). The V end lost 3 bases, the J end lost 3 bases, and 9 bases lay between the germline ends. Full variable domain (rest looked up from reference TRBV19 and TRBJ1-5): DGGITQSPKYLFRKEGQNVTLSCEQNLNHDAMYWYRQDPGQGLRLIYYSQIVNDFQKGDIAEGYSVSREKKESFPLTVTSAQKNPTAFYLCASSILQFNQPQHFGDGTRLSIL.

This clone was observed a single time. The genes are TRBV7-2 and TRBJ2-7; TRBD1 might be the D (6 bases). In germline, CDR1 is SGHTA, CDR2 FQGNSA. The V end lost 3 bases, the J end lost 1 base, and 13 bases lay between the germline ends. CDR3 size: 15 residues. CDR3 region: CASSLRGSDSYEQYF. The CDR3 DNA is TGTGCCAGCAGCTTGAGGGGGAGTGATTCCTACGAGCAGTACTTC.

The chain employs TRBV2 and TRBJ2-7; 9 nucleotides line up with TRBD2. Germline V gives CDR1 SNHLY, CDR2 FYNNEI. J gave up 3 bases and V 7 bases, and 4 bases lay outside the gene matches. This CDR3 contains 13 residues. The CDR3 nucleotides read TGTGCCAGCAATCCAGCGGGAGGCTACGAGCAGTACTTC. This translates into CASNPAGGYEQYF.

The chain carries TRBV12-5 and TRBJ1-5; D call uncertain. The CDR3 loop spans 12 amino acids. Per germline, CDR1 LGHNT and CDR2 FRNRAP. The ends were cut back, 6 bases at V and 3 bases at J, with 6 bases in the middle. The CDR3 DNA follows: TGTGCTAGTGGGGAGACCAATCAGCCCCAGCATTTT. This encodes CASGETNQPQHF.

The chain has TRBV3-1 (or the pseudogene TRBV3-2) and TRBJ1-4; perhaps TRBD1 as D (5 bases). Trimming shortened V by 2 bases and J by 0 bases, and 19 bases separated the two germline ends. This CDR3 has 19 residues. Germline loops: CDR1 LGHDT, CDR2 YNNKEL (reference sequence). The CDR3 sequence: CASSQRGRQSVATNEKLFF. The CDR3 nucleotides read TGTGCCAGCAGCCAAAGGGGAAGGCAGTCAGTTGCAACTAATGAAAAACTGTTTTTT.

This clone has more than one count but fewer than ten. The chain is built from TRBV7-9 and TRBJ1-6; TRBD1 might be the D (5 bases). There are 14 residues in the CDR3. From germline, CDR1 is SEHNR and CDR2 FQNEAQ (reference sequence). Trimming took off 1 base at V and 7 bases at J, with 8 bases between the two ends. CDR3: CASSLGGDNSPLHF. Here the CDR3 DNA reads TGTGCCAGCAGCTTAGGAGGGGACAATTCACCCCTCCACTTT.

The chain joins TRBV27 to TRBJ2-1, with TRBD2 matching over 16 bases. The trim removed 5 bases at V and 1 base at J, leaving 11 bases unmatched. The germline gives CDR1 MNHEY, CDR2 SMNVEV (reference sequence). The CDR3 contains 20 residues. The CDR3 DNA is TGTGCCAGCAGTCCGTATCCGGGACTAGCGGGAGGGCGTTCCTACAATGAGCAGTTCTTC. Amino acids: CASSPYPGLAGGRSYNEQFF.

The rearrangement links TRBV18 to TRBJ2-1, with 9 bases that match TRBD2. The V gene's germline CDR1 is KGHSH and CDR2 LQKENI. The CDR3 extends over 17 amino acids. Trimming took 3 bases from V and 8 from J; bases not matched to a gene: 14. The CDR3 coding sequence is TGTGCCAGCTCACCCGTTTCGCGGGAGGGCCTTCCCTATGAGCAGTTCTTC. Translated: CASSPVSREGLPYEQFF.

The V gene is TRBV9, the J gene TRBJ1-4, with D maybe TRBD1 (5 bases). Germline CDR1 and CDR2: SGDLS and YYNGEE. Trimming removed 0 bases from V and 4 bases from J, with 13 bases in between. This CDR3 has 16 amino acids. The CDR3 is CASSVAVGRDNEKLFF. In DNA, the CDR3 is TGTGCCAGCAGCGTAGCGGTGGGCAGGGATAATGAAAAACTGTTTTTT.

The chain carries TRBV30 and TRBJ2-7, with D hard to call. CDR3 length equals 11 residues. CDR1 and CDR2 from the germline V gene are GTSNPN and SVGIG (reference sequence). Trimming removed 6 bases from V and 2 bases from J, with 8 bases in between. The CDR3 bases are TGTGCCTGCTCCCCCCCCTACGAGCAGTACTTC. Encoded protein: CACSPPYEQYF.

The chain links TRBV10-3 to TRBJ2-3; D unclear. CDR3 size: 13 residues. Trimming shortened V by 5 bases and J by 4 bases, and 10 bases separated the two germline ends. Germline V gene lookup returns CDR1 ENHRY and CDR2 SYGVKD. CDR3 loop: CAISNQRADTQYF. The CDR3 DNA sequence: TGTGCCATCAGTAATCAGCGTGCAGATACGCAGTATTTT.

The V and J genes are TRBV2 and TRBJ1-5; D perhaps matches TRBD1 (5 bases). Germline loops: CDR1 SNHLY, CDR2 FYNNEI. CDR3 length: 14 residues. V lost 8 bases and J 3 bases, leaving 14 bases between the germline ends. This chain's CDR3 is CASGVGGNNQPQHF. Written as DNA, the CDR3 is TGTGCCAGCGGTGTGGGGGGAAACAATCAGCCCCAGCATTTT. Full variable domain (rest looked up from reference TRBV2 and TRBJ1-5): EPEVTQTPSHQVTQMGQEVILRCVPISNHLYFYWYRQILGQKVEFLVSFYNNEISEKSEIFDDQFSVERPDGSNFTLKIRSTKLEDSAMYFCASGVGGNNQPQHFGDGTRLSIL.

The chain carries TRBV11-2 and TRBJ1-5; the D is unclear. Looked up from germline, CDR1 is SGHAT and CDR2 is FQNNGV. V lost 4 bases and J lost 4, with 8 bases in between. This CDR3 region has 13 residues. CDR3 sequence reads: CASSSTENQPQHF. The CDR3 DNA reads TGTGCCAGCAGCTCGACCGAGAATCAGCCCCAGCATTTT.

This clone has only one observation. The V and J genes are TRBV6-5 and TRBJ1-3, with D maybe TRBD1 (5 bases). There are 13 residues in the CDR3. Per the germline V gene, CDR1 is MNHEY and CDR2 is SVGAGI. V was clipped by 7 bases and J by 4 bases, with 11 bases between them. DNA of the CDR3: TGTGCCAGCACGCGCAGGGTGGGAAACACCATATATTTT. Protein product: CASTRRVGNTIYF.

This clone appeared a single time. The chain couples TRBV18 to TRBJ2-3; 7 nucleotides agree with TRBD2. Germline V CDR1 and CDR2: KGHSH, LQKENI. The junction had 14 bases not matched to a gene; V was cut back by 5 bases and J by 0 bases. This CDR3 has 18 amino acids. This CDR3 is CASSERESSGTSTDTQYF. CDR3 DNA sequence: TGTGCCAGCTCAGAGCGGGAATCTAGCGGAACGAGCACAGATACGCAGTATTTT.

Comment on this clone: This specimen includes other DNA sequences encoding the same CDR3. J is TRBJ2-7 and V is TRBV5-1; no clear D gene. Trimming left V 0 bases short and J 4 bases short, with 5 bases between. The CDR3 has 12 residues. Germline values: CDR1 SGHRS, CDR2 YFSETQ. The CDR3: CASSLVGYEQYF. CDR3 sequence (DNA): TGCGCCAGCAGCTTGGTGGGGTACGAGCAGTACTTC.